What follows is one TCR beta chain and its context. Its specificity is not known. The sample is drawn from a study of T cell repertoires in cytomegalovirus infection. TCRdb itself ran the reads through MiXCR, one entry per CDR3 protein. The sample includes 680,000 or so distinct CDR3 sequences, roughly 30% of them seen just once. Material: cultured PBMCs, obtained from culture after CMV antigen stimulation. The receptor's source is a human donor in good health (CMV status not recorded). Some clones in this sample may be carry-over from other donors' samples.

The CDR3 here is CASSLGGTPYYNEQFF. CDR3 in DNA: TGTGCCAGCAGCTTAGGAGGGACTCCCTACTACAATGAGCAGTTCTTC. The rearrangement uses TRBV7-2 and TRBJ2-1; TRBD2 is a possible D gene (6 bases). Trimming removed 1 base at V and 3 bases at J, with 13 bases between. Looked up from germline, CDR1 is SGHTA and CDR2 is FQGNSA. This CDR3 is 16 amino acids long.